A single sample gave rise to the 31 T cell receptor beta chains below, sequenced in a study of blood T cell repertoires in COVID-19. Assay: immunoSEQ multiplex PCR; the TCRdb copy retains only in-frame clones and omits some. The data contain approximately 200,000 clones, 85% to 90% of them seen just once; the ten biggest clones take up over 0.95%. Material for sequencing was PBMCs or T cells enriched from blood (not recorded which). The receptors come from a man aged 25-45 years who had recovered from COVID-19.

The genes are TRBV5-5 and TRBJ1-1, with D unresolved. Germline V gene sequence: CDR1 SGHKS, CDR2 YYEKEE (reference sequence). Trimming took 0 bases from V and 1 from J, leaving 13 bases between them. This CDR3 region has 16 residues. CDR3: CASSLASVGRNTEAFF. In nucleotides, the CDR3 is TGTGCCAGCAGCTTGGCCTCGGTTGGGCGGAACACTGAAGCTTTCTTT. The variable domain in full, with the rest retrieved from reference TRBV5-5 and TRBJ1-1, is DAGVTQSPTHLIKTRGQQVTLRCSPISGHKSVSWYQQVLGQGPQFIFQYYEKEERGRGNFPDRFSARQFPNYSSELNVNALLLGDSALYLCASSLASVGRNTEAFFGQGTRLTVV.

This rearrangement joins TRBV6-5 to TRBJ1-4, with 7 nucleotides matching TRBD1. The CDR3 is 15 amino acids. From germline, CDR1 is MNHEY and CDR2 SVGAGI. The J segment lost 8 bases and the V segment lost 2 bases, leaving 8 bases of the junction unmatched. The CDR3 reads CASSYPEDRAEKLFF. The CDR3 DNA follows: TGTGCCAGCAGTTACCCCGAAGACAGGGCGGAAAAACTGTTTTTT.

The count of this clone is one. The CDR3 DNA reads TGTGCCAGTAGTATTGCTCTAGCGGCGAACACCGGGGAGCTGTTTTTT. It translates to CASSIALAANTGELFF. The chain has TRBV19 and TRBJ2-2; 7 positions agree with TRBD2. CDR1 is LNHDA, CDR2 SQIVND, per germline (reference sequence). This CDR3 comprises 16 residues. The J segment lost 0 bases and the V segment lost 3 bases, leaving 4 bases of the junction unmatched.

J is TRBJ2-1 and V is TRBV11-2; 8 bases map to TRBD2. The V and J ends lost 4 bases and 7 bases, in that order; junction bases with no gene match: 6. Looked up from germline, CDR1 is SGHAT and CDR2 is FQNNGV. This CDR3 has 14 residues. CDR3 in DNA: TGTGCCAGCAGCTCAGTCTCGGGAGGGAATGAGCAGTTCTTC. It is translated as CASSSVSGGNEQFF.

The rearrangement links TRBV30 to TRBJ2-3; 7 bases line up with TRBD2. Germline V lookup: CDR1 GTSNPN, CDR2 SVGIG (reference sequence). The CDR3 has 15 residues. Trimming at V came to 1 base and at J to 2 bases, leaving 6 bases not matched to a gene. The CDR3 bases are TGTGCCTGGAGTGGACTAGCCTCAATCACAGATACGCAGTATTTT. It encodes CAWSGLASITDTQYF.

This chain links TRBV24-1 with TRBJ1-5; D may be TRBD1 (6 bases). CDR1 and CDR2 from the germline V gene are KGHDR and SFDVKD. V gave up 2 bases and J gave up 1 base, with 14 bases separating them. This CDR3 contains 17 residues. The CDR3 protein is CATSDSRTDLSNQPQHF. CDR3 coding DNA: TGTGCCACCAGTGATTCCCGGACAGACTTAAGCAATCAGCCCCAGCATTTT.

This clone was counted only a few times. The chain joins TRBV18 to TRBJ1-1; D is perhaps TRBD1 (6 bases). The length of the CDR3 is 16 residues. CDR1 is KGHSH and CDR2 is LQKENI in the germline V gene. V was clipped by 3 bases and J by 0 bases, with 14 bases between them. CDR3 region: CASSPPRGLMNTEAFF. As DNA, the CDR3 is TGTGCCAGCTCACCCCCCAGGGGCCTTATGAACACTGAAGCTTTCTTT.

The chain employs TRBV10-3 and TRBJ1-1, with 9 bases matching TRBD1. Germline-derived CDR1 and CDR2 are ENHRY and SYGVKD. The CDR3 covers 15 residues. Trimming removed 3 bases from V and 10 bases from J; junction bases left unmatched: 12. DNA of the CDR3: TGTGCCATCAGTGAAACCGGGACAGGGCGGATAGGAGCTTTCTTT. Translation gives CAISETGTGRIGAFF.

This clone was detected a few times. V gene TRBV29-1 combines with J gene TRBJ1-1; no reliable D call. The CDR3 totals 11 residues. V dropped 3 bases and J dropped 1 base, with 3 bases sitting between them. Germline V lookup: CDR1 SQVTM, CDR2 ANQGSEA. The chain's CDR3 is CSVDRNTEAFF. The CDR3 DNA reads as TGCAGCGTTGATCGGAACACTGAAGCTTTCTTT.

V is TRBV2 and J is TRBJ1-5; the match to TRBD1 covers 8 bases. The CDR3 length is 14 residues. V shed 4 bases, J shed 2 bases, and the junction held 1 base outside the gene matches. Germline V gene sequence: CDR1 SNHLY, CDR2 FYNNEI. CDR3 nucleotides: TGTGCCAGCAGTGTGGGACAGGGCAATCAGCCCCAGCATTTT. Translation: CASSVGQGNQPQHF.

This chain connects TRBV24-1 to TRBJ2-1; TRBD1 aligns across 8 bases. This CDR3 spans 15 amino acids. V shed 1 base and J 5 bases; nucleotides not matched to a gene: 3. CDR1 is KGHDR and CDR2 is SFDVKD in the germline V gene. This chain's CDR3 is CATSDLQGGHNEQFF. The CDR3, as DNA: TGTGCCACCAGTGATTTACAGGGGGGACACAATGAGCAGTTCTTC.

The genes are TRBV18 and TRBJ2-7; maybe TRBD1 (6 bases). The V end lost 5 bases, the J end lost 6 bases, and 11 bases lay between the germline ends. This CDR3 comprises 12 residues. Germline CDR1 KGHSH, CDR2 LQKENI. The CDR3 here is CASSATGFEQYF. CDR3 in DNA: TGTGCCAGCTCAGCCACAGGGTTCGAGCAGTACTTC.

The V call is TRBV24-1, the J call TRBJ1-5; 9 bases are a match to TRBD1. The CDR3 runs to 16 residues. Germline assignment: CDR1 KGHDR and CDR2 SFDVKD. The J segment lost 0 bases and the V segment lost 10 bases, leaving 9 bases of the junction unmatched. CDR3 sequence (DNA): TGTGCCACGGGAGACCGGGACAGGGCTAGCAATCAGCCCCAGCATTTT. Translating it yields CATGDRDRASNQPQHF.

J is TRBJ2-7 and V is TRBV7-6; 11 nucleotides match TRBD2. This CDR3 has 16 amino acids. V lost 5 bases, J lost 1 base, and 7 bases stayed unmatched. CDR1 and CDR2 (germline): SGHVS, FNYEAQ. The DNA of the CDR3 is TGTGCCAGCAGCCCGACCGGGACTAGCGGATCCTACGAGCAGTACTTC. Protein product: CASSPTGTSGSYEQYF.

This chain joins TRBV2 and TRBJ2-5; D possibly corresponds to TRBD1 (5 bases). The germline CDR1 and CDR2 sequences are SNHLY and FYNNEI. With 8 bases removed from V and 5 bases from J, the gap between germline ends came to 21 bases. The CDR3 is made up of 15 amino acids. In DNA, the CDR3 is TGTGCCAGCTCCACCCAGGGATTTTTAAAGGAGACCCAGTACTTC. It codes for CASSTQGFLKETQYF.

This rearrangement joins TRBV7-8 to TRBJ2-1, with TRBD2 identical over 13 bases. V lost 3 bases to trimming and J lost 2 bases; unmatched junction nucleotides: 7. Germline CDR1 reads SGHVS; CDR2 reads FQNEAQ. The CDR3 length is 18 residues. DNA of the CDR3: TGTGCCAGCAGCTTGAGACTAGCGGGGGGTCTAGCCTACAATGAGCAGTTCTTC. The encoded protein is CASSLRLAGGLAYNEQFF.

This clone was found once. The chain uses TRBV29-1 and TRBJ2-3; D perhaps matches TRBD2 (6 bases). The ends were cut back, 8 bases at V and 3 bases at J, with 18 bases in the middle. CDR1 SQVTM and CDR2 ANQGSEA come from the germline V gene. The CDR3 length is 14 residues. The CDR3 DNA sequence: TGCAGCTCCCGGCGGGGACTTACAACAGATACGCAGTATTTT. As protein: CSSRRGLTTDTQYF.

The V gene is TRBV29-1, the J gene TRBJ2-1; 8 bases map to TRBD2. Germline values: CDR1 SQVTM, CDR2 ANQGSEA. V gave up 5 bases and J gave up 0 bases; unmatched junction bases: 9. The CDR3 spans 16 residues. The CDR3 sequence is CSVSITSGFSYNEQFF. The CDR3 region has the DNA TGCAGCGTTTCGATTACTAGCGGATTCTCCTACAATGAGCAGTTCTTC.

The chain couples TRBV5-1 to TRBJ2-1; TRBD2 agrees at 11 bases. The CDR3 is made up of 15 amino acids. J was trimmed by 5 bases and V by 7 bases; bases with no gene match: 8. CDR1 is SGHRS and CDR2 is YFSETQ in the germline V gene. CDR3 residues: CASSDGTSGHNEQFF. CDR3 DNA: TGCGCCAGCTCAGACGGGACTAGCGGACACAATGAGCAGTTCTTC.

The V call is TRBV6-2 or TRBV6-3, the J call TRBJ2-5, with TRBD1 matching over 7 bases. After removal of 4 bases from V and 1 base from J, the junction contained 6 bases not matched to a gene. Germline-derived CDR1 and CDR2 are MNHEY and SVGEGT. The CDR3 totals 15 residues. CDR3 loop: CASSFRSGGQETQYF. DNA of the CDR3: TGTGCCAGCAGTTTTCGGTCAGGGGGCCAAGAGACCCAGTACTTC.

The gene calls are TRBV27 and TRBJ1-1; perhaps TRBD1 as D (5 bases). Germline V gene data show CDR1 as MNHEY and CDR2 as SMNVEV (reference sequence). The V end was cut by 6 bases, the J end by 5 bases, with 13 bases between. This CDR3 is 13 amino acids long. The CDR3 protein is CASSYGGGTEAFF. DNA for the CDR3: TGTGCCAGCAGCTACGGGGGGGGGACTGAAGCTTTCTTT.

This chain connects TRBV10-3 to TRBJ1-3; 7 bases agree with TRBD1. CDR3 length: 13 residues. Trimming at V came to 8 bases and at J to 4 bases, leaving 5 bases not matched to a gene. Germline lookup yields CDR1 ENHRY and CDR2 SYGVKD. The CDR3 nucleotides read TGTGCCATCCACAGGGGCGACGGAAACACCATATATTTT. This encodes CAIHRGDGNTIYF.

V gene TRBV4-1 combines with J gene TRBJ1-5; TRBD1 is a possible D gene (5 bases). Trimming stripped 0 bases from V and 2 bases from J, with 14 bases between. CDR3 length equals 17 residues. Germline V gene lookup returns CDR1 MGHRA and CDR2 YSYEKL. CDR3 protein: CASSQDLRSTGNQPQHF. CDR3 DNA sequence: TGCGCCAGCAGCCAAGATTTGCGTTCGACAGGCAATCAGCCCCAGCATTTT.

Turning to this clone: This sample includes further DNA sequences coding for the same CDR3. This chain connects TRBV18 to TRBJ1-1, with 8 bases matching TRBD1. V lost 6 bases and J lost 4; bases outside the gene matches: 4. This CDR3 is 13 amino acids long. Germline CDR1 and CDR2: KGHSH and LQKENI. As DNA, the CDR3 is TGTGCCAGCTCCCCCGACAGGGGCACTGAAGCTTTCTTT. It translates to CASSPDRGTEAFF.

This clone was seen once. The chain couples TRBV7-8 to TRBJ2-2; TRBD2 might be the D (5 bases). Looked up from germline, CDR1 is SGHVS and CDR2 is FQNEAQ. The CDR3 loop spans 14 amino acids. Trimming cost V 4 bases and J 4 bases, with 10 bases left between them. This CDR3 is CASSSLAFTGELFF. The CDR3 nucleotides read TGTGCCAGCAGCTCGTTAGCGTTCACCGGGGAGCTGTTTTTT.

The rearrangement uses TRBV4-1 and TRBJ1-4; a possible D gene is TRBD1 (6 bases). V lost 0 bases and J 0 bases, leaving 20 bases between the germline ends. Per the germline V gene, CDR1 is MGHRA and CDR2 is YSYEKL. The CDR3 extends over 20 amino acids. CDR3 DNA: TGCGCCAGCAGCCAAGATCGGGTGCAGGGGTGGAGTGCAACTAATGAAAAACTGTTTTTT. Translating gives CASSQDRVQGWSATNEKLFF.

The chain joins TRBV4-2 to TRBJ2-2, with 14 bases lining up with TRBD2. The J segment lost 11 bases and the V segment lost 0 bases, leaving 2 bases of the junction unmatched. This CDR3 spans 15 amino acids. Per the germline V gene, CDR1 is LGHNA and CDR2 is YNFKEQ. CDR3: CASSQDGLAGGELFF. As DNA, the CDR3 is TGTGCCAGCAGCCAAGATGGACTAGCGGGGGGAGAGCTGTTTTTT.

The rearrangement links TRBV29-1 to TRBJ2-1; D gene uncertain. Germline V gene sequence: CDR1 SQVTM, CDR2 ANQGSEA. CDR3 length: 13 amino acids. V gave up 3 bases and J gave up 5 bases, with 11 bases separating them. CDR3 sequence: CSVEPKGDNEQFF. In DNA, the CDR3 is TGCAGCGTTGAGCCAAAAGGAGACAATGAGCAGTTCTTC.

The genes are TRBV11-3 and TRBJ2-5; D may be TRBD1 (6 bases). This CDR3 has 13 amino acids. Between the trimmed V and J ends, which lost 5 bases and 4 bases, there was a span of 11 bases. From germline, CDR1 is SGHNT and CDR2 YENEEA. CDR3 protein: CASSKRTAETQYF. DNA of the CDR3: TGTGCCAGCAGCAAAAGGACAGCAGAGACCCAGTACTTC.

This sequence joins TRBV10-1 and TRBJ2-3; D may be TRBD1 (5 bases). The CDR3 totals 13 residues. Trimming removed 3 bases from V and 3 bases from J, with 7 bases in between. Germline-derived CDR1 and CDR2 are WNHNN and SYGVQD (reference sequence). CDR3 coding DNA: TGCGCCAGCAGTGATGACAGTACAGATACGCAGTATTTT. Translating gives CASSDDSTDTQYF.

This rearrangement joins TRBV28 to TRBJ2-2, with TRBD1 matching 10 bases. V shed 5 bases, J shed 4 bases, and the junction held 10 bases outside the gene matches. Germline CDR1 MDHEN, CDR2 SYDVKM. The CDR3 runs 17 residues. CDR3 sequence: CASSKTRQGAGTGELFF. The DNA for the CDR3 is TGTGCCAGCAGTAAGACTAGACAGGGGGCTGGCACCGGGGAGCTGTTTTTT.